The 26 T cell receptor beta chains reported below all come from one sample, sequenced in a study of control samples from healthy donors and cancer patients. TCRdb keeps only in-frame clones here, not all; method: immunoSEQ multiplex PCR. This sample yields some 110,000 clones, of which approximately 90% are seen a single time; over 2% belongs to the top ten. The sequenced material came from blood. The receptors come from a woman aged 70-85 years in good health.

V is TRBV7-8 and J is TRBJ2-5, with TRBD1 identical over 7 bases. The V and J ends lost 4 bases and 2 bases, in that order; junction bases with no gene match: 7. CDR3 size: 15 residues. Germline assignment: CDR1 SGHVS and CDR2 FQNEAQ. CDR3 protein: CASSSRQGYQETQYF. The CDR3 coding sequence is TGTGCCAGCAGCTCCCGACAGGGCTATCAAGAGACCCAGTACTTC. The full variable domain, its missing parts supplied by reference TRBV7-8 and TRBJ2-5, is GAGVSQSPRYKVAKRGQDVALRCDPISGHVSLFWYQQALGQGPEFLTYFQNEAQLDKSGLPSDRFFAERPEGSVSTLKIQRTQQEDSAVYLCASSSRQGYQETQYFGPGTRLLVL.

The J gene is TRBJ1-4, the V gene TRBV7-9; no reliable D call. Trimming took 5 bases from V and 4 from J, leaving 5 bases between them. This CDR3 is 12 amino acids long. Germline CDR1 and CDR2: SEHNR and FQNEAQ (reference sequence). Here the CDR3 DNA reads TGTGCCAGCAGCCAGGATAATGAAAAACTGTTTTTT. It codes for CASSQDNEKLFF.

The CDR3 nucleotides read TGTGCCATCAGTGAGTCGGGTGACAATCAGCCCCAGCATTTT. Its translation: CAISESGDNQPQHF. This chain uses TRBV10-3 with TRBJ1-5, with unresolved D. CDR1 and CDR2 (germline): ENHRY, SYGVKD. Between the trimmed V and J ends, which lost 0 bases and 3 bases, there was a span of 6 bases. The CDR3 loop spans 14 amino acids.

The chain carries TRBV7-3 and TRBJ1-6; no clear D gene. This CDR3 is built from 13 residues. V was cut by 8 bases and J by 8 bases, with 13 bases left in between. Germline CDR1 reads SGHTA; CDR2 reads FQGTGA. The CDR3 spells CASLDSLDSPLHF. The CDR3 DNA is TGTGCCAGCCTGGACTCCTTGGATTCACCCCTCCACTTT.

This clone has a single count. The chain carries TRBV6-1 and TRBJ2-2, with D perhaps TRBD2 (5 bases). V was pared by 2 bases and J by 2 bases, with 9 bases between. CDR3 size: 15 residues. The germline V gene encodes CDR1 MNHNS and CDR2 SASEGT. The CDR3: CASSELEGNTGELFF. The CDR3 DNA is TGTGCCAGCAGTGAATTAGAGGGAAACACCGGGGAGCTGTTTTTT.

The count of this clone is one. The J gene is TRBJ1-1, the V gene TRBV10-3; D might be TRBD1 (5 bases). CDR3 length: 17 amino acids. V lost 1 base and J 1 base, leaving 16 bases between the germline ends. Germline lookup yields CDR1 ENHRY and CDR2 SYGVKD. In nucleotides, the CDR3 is TGTGCCATCAGTGAGTTTGGTAGGAGGGGAAAGAACACTGAAGCTTTCTTT. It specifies CAISEFGRRGKNTEAFF.

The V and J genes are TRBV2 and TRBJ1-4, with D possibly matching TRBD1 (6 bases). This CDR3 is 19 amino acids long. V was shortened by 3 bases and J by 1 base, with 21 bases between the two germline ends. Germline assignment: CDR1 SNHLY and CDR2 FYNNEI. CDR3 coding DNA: TGTGCCAGCAGTGATCCCCACAGGGCAGGGTACCAAACTAATGAAAAACTGTTTTTT. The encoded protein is CASSDPHRAGYQTNEKLFF.

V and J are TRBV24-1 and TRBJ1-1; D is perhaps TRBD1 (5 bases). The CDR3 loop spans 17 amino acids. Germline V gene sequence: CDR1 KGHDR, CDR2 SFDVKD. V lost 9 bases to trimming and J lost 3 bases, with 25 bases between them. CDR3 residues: CATPAVVGLRDDTEAFF. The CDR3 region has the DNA TGTGCCACCCCTGCGGTGGTAGGGCTGAGGGACGACACTGAAGCTTTCTTT.

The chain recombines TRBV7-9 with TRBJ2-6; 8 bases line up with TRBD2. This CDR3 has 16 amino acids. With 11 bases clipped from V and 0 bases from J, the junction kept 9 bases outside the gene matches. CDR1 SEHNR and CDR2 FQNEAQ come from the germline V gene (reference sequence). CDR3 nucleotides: TGTGCCGGCGCGGGGGGCGGCCTCTCTGGGGCCAACGTCCTGACTTTC. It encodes CAGAGGGLSGANVLTF. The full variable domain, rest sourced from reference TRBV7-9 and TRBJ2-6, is DTGVSQNPRHKITKRGQNVTFRCDPISEHNRLYWYRQTLGQGPEFLTYFQNEAQLEKSRLLSDRFSAERPKGSFSTLEIQRTEQGDSAMYLCAGAGGGLSGANVLTFGAGSRLTVL.

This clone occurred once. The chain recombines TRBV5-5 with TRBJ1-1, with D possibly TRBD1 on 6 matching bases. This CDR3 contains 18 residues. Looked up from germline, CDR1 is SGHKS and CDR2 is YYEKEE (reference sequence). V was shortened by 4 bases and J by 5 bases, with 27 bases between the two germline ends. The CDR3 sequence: CASSEGTSGGAKETEAFF. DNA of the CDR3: TGTGCCAGCAGCGAGGGGACTAGCGGGGGGGCCAAGGAGACTGAAGCTTTCTTT.

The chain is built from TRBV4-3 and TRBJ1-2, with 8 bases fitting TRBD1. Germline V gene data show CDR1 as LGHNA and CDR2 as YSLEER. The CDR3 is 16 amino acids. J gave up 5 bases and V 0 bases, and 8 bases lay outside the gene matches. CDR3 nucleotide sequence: TGCGCCAGCAGCCAAGATTGGCAGGGGGCGCAATATGGCTACACCTTC. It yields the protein CASSQDWQGAQYGYTF.

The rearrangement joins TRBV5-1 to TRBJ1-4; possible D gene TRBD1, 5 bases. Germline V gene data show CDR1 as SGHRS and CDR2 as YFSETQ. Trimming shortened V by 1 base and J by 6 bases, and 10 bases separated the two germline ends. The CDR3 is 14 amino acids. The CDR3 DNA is TGCGCCAGCAGCTTGTCAGGGAGTGATGAAAAACTGTTTTTT. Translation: CASSLSGSDEKLFF.

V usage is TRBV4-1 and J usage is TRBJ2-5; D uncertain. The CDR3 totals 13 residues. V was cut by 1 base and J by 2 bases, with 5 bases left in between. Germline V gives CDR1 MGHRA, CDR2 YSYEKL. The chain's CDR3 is CASSQGLQETQYF. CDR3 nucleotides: TGCGCCAGCAGCCAAGGACTTCAAGAGACCCAGTACTTC.

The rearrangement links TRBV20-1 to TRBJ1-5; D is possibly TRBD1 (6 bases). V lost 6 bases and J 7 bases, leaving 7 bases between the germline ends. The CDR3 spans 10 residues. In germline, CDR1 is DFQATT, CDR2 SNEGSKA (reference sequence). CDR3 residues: CSAGGQPQHF. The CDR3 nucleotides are TGCAGTGCGGGGGGCCAGCCCCAGCATTTT.

The CDR3 here is CASSQDRRNMVYGYTF. CDR3 nucleotides: TGCGCCAGCAGCCAAGATCGACGGAATATGGTCTATGGCTACACCTTC. This chain links TRBV4-3 with TRBJ1-2; no clear D gene. Germline-derived CDR1 and CDR2 are LGHNA and YSLEER. Trimming cost V 0 bases and J 4 bases, with 15 bases left between them. The CDR3 length is 16 residues.

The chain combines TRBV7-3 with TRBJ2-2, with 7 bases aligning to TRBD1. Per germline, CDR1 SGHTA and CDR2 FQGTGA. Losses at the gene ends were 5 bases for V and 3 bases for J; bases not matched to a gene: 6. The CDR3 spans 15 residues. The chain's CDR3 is CASSLDRADTGELFF. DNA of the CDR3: TGTGCCAGCAGCCTCGACAGGGCTGACACCGGGGAGCTGTTTTTT.

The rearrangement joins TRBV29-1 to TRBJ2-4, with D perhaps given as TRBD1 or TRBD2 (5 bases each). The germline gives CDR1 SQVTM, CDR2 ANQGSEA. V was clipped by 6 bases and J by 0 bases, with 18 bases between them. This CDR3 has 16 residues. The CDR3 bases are TGCAGCGTGTGGGACGGGGAATCTCTAGCCAAAAACATTCAGTACTTC. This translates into CSVWDGESLAKNIQYF.

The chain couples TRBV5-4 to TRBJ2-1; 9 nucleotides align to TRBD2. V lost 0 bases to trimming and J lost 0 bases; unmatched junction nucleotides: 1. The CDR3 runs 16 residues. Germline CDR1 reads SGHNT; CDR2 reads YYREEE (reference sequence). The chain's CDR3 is CASSLGGGGSYNEQFF. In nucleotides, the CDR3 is TGTGCCAGCAGCTTGGGCGGGGGGGGCTCCTACAATGAGCAGTTCTTC.

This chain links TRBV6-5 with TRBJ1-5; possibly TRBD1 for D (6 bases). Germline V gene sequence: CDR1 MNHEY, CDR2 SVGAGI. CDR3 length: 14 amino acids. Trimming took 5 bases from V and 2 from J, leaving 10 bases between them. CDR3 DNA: TGTGCCAGCAGTCGGGGGCGGGGCAATCAGCCCCAGCATTTT. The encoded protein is CASSRGRGNQPQHF.

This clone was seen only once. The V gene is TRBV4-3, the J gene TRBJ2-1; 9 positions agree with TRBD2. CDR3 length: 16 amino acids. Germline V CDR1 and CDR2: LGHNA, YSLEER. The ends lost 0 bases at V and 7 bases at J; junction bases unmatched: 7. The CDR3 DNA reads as TGCGCCAGCAGCCAAGATCCGGCGGGGGGGCTTAATGAGCAGTTCTTC. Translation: CASSQDPAGGLNEQFF.

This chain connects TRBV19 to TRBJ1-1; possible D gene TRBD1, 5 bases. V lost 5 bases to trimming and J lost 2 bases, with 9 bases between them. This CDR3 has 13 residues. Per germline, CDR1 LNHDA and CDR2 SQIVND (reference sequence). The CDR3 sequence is CASSVQGNTEAFF. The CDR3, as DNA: TGTGCCAGTAGTGTTCAGGGTAACACTGAAGCTTTCTTT.

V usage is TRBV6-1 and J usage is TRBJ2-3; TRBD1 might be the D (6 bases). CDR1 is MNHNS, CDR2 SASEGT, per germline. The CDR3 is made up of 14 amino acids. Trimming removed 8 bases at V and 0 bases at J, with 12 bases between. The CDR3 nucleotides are TGTGCCAGCGTACAGGGTTCTAGCACAGATACGCAGTATTTT. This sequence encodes CASVQGSSTDTQYF.

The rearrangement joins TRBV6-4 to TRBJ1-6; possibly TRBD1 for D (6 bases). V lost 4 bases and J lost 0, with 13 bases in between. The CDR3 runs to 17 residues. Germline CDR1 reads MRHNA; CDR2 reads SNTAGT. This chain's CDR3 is CASSALGGSSYNSPLHF. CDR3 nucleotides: TGTGCCAGCAGTGCCCTAGGGGGGAGCTCCTATAATTCACCCCTCCACTTT.

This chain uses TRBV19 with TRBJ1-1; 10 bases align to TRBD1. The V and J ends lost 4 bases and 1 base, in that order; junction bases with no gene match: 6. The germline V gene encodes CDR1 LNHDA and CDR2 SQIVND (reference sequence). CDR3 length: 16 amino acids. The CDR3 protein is CASSTRQGAGNTEAFF. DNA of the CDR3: TGTGCCAGTAGTACCAGACAGGGGGCAGGGAACACTGAAGCTTTCTTT.

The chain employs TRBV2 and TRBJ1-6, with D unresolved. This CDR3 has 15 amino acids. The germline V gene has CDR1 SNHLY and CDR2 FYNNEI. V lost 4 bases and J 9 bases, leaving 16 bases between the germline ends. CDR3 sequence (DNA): TGTGCCAGCAGTGGGGCCTTTTCGATAGGTTCACCCCTCCACTTT. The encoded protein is CASSGAFSIGSPLHF.

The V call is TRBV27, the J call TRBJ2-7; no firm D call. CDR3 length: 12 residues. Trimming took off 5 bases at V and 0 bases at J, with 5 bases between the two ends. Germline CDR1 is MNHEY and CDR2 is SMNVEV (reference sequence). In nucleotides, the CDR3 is TGTGCCAGCAGTCCCAGCTCCTACGAGCAGTACTTC. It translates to CASSPSSYEQYF.